This T cell receptor beta chain was obtained from a study of blood T cell repertoires in COVID-19. About the research overall: Whether acute or convalescent, the COVID-19 samples came from the United States, Italy and Spain. PBMCs, B-cell-depleted T cells, or T cells were the source of the cDNA or gDNA that made up the material.

Participants spanned ages 18 to 89 years and resided in 20 to 30 US areas. Per the original methods: Estimated nucleated cell counts came from reference gene primer amplification. Produced via immunoSEQ multiplex PCR; TCRdb's table is partial and in-frame only. That table furnishes V, J and clone size, whereas the DNA furnished D and trimming. The sample yields around 300,000 clones, 70% to 90% seen once. J gave up 2 bases and V 6 bases, and 6 bases lay outside the gene matches. Germline values: CDR1 WNHNN, CDR2 SYGVQD (reference sequence). This CDR3 is built from 15 residues. The clonotype originates from a woman under 40 who had recovered from COVID-19. The sequenced sample consisted of PBMCs or T cells enriched from blood (not recorded which). The V and J genes are TRBV10-1 and TRBJ2-3; 9 nucleotides align to TRBD2. CDR3: CASRASGEYTDTQYF. The CDR3 DNA is TGCGCCAGCAGGGCTAGCGGGGAGTACACAGATACGCAGTATTTT.